The table lists the clone carrying this TCR beta chain with a count of one. Antigen: not known. Assembly of TCR beta libraries relied on iRepertoire HTBI primers together with Arm-PCR of CDR3 regions. In TCRdb, the multiplex PCR reads were re-called with MiXCR into one record per CDR3 protein. The sample yields 200,000 to 300,000 distinct CDR3 sequences, 20% seen once. Time point: newly diagnosed GD, antithyroid drugs for less than 3 months. Isolated PBMC RNA provided the starting material for the TCR library. The CDR3 is 13 amino acids. The germline V gene has CDR1 SQVTM and CDR2 ANQGSEA. Trimming pared 4 bases from V and 6 bases from J, leaving 12 bases between. The sample is drawn from a study of regulatory T cells in long-lasting Graves disease. Study results and limitations: It was in persistent disease that TRBV28, TRBJ1-2 and TRBJ2-5 were favored. Clonotypes that were public and shared totalled roughly 3,000 in persistent patients versus around 1,000 in new patients.

V gene TRBV29-1 combines with J gene TRBJ2-2; D assignment may be TRBD1 or TRBD2 (6 bases each). This specimen consisted of peripheral blood mononuclear cells (PBMCs), obtained at new diagnosis, from a patient treated with antithyroid drugs. The source of this sequence is a female donor with Graves disease. In DNA form, the CDR3 reads TGCAGCGTTGGAGTGGGGGGCCCCGGGGAGCTGTTTTTT. Its translation: CSVGVGGPGELFF.